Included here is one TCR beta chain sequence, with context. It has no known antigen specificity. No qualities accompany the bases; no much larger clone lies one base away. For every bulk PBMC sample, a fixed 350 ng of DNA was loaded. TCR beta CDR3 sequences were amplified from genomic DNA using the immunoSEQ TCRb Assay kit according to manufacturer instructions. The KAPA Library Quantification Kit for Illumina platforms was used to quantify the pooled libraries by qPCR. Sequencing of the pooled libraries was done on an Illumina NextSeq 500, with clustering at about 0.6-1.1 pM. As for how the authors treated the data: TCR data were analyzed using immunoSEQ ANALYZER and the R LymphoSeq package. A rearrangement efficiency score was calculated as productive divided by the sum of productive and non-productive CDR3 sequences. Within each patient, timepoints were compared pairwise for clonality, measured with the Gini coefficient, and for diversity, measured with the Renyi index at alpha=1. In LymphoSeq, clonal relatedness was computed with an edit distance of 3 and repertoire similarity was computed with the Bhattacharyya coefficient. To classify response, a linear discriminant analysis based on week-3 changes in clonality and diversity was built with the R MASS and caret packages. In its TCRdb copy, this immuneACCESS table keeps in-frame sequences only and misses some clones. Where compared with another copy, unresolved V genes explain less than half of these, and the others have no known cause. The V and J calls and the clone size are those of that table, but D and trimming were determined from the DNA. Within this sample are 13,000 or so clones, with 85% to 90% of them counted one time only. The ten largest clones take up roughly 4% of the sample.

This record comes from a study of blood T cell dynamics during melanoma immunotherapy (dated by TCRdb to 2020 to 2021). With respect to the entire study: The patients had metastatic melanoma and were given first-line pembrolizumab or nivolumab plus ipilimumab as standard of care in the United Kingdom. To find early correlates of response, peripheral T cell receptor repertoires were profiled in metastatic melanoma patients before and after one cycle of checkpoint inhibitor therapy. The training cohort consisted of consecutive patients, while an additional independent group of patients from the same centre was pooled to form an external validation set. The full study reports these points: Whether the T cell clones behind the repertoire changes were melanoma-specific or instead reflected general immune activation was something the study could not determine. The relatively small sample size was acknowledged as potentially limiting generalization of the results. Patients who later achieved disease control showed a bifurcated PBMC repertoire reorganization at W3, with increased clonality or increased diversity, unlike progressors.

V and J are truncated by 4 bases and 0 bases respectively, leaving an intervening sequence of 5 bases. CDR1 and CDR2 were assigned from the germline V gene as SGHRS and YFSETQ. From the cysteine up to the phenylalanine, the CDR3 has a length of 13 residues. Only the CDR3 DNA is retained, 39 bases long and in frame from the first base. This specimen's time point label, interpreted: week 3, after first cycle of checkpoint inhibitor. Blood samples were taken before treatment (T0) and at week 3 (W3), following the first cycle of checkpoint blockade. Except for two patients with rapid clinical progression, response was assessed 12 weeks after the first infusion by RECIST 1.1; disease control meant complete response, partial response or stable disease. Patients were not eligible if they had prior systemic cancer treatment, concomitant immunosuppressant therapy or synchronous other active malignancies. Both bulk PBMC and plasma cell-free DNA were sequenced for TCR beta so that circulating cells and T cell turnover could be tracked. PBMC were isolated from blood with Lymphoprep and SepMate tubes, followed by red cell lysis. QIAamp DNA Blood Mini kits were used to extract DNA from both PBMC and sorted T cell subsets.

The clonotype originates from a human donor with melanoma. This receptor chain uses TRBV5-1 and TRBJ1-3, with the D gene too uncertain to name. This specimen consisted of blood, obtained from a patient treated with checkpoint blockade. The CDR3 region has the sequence CASSLSSGNTIYF. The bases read TGCGCCAGCAGCCTTAGCTCTGGAAACACCATATATTTT. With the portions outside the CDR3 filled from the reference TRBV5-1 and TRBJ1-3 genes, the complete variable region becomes KAGVTQTPRYLIKTRGQQVTLSCSPISGHRSVSWYQQTPGQGLQFLFEYFSETQRNKGNFPGRFSGRQFSNSRSEMNVSTLELGDSALYLCASSLSSGNTIYFGEGSWLTVV.